This TCR beta chain emerged from a study of CD8 T cell repertoires and HIV-1 epitope variants (dated by TCRdb to 2020 to 2021). Looking at the study overall: T cells were stimulated in separate culture wells with each of twenty-five peptides representing autologous and known Gag and Nef epitope variants. Control conditions included a CMV, EBV and flu peptide pool, the Ebola AY9 epitope as negative control, and a no-peptide well. The epitopes tested were three Gag epitope families plus Nef HW9 and YT9. T cells were enriched using the EasySep Human T Cell Enrichment Kit and were co-cultured with equal numbers of autologous T cell-negative cells serving as antigen-presenting cells. For roughly 10 days the cultures were kept in IMDM with gentamicin, and on days 3 and 7 half of the media was changed with IL-2, IL-7 and IL-15 added. A 1M T cell aliquot was kept as an uncultured baseline condition, separate from the roughly 87 T cell cultures. A total of 83 T cell cultures were run, with each culture condition done in triplicate except for one peptide, which was done in duplicate.

The V end loses 1 base and the J end loses 4 bases, and a stretch of 7 bases separates them. From the germline V gene, CDR1 is SGHTA and CDR2 is FQGNSA. From its cysteine to its phenylalanine, the CDR3 spans 13 amino acids. Only the CDR3 part of the read is kept: 39 bases, read in frame from the first base. This clone came up once. Its specific antigen is unknown. No base qualities exist here, and no much larger clone lies one base off it. The EasySep Human CD8+ T Cell Enrichment Kit was used on day 10 to isolate CD8+ T cells from every culture. The immunoSEQ platform was used to sequence TCR beta CDR3 regions at survey depth. The QIAamp DNA micro kit was used to extract genomic DNA from every cultured and uncultured CD8+ T cell population. Regarding the original processing steps: Samples with fewer than 5,000 productive reads were excluded, resulting in the removal of about 6% of the roughly 75 HIV peptide-stimulated cultures. A MANAFEST web app trimmed sequences to CDR3 and removed nonproductive sequences, CDR3s under 5 amino acids, and those not starting C or ending F/W. Antigen-specific clonotypes had to expand in at least 2 of 3 replicates versus no-peptide control at FDR 0.01, only within one epitope family. A frequency at least fivefold higher than in wells stimulated with peptides from other epitope families was additionally required for specific clonotypes. TCRdb's version of the immuneACCESS table is confined to in-frame rearrangements and falls short of the full clone set. An unresolved V gene accounts for under half of the shortfall where checked; the remainder is of unknown origin. V and J calls and clone size are as listed in that table; D and trimming were resolved from the DNA. Recorded for this sample are almost 6,000 clones; about 65% of them occurred a single time. The biggest ten clones account for 40% of the sample.

Findings and caveats that apply to the study as a whole: Of the nine antigen-specific TCR beta clonotypes identified, six appeared cross-reactive for autologous or known escape epitope variants. Roughly 5 clonotypes recognized the Nef KF9 family and one the HW9 family, with no responses to the TAALDMSHF plasma variant. The assay could identify only TCR beta chains and pointed to proliferation in response to antigen, not to T cell function or cytokine profile.

Source material: cultured CD8+ T cells derived from PBMCs. This receptor was identified in a male donor with HIV. Recombination connected TRBV7-2 to TRBJ1-1; too little of a D gene remains to name it. The CDR3 corresponds to CASSLEEGTEAFF. The sequenced DNA is TGTGCCAGCAGCTTAGAGGAGGGCACTGAAGCTTTCTTT.